These T cell receptor beta chains were read from a single sample in a study of cytomegalovirus exposure and HLA in healthy donors. The repertoire was sequenced with immunoSEQ multiplex PCR; TCRdb's copy has only in-frame clones and lacks some. The sample has 150,000 to 200,000 clones, around 86% seen once; the top ten hold around 0.8%. Sequencing input: PBMCs. The source is a woman younger than 30 in good health and CMV-seronegative. The CDR3 runs from the conserved cysteine through the conserved F or W. D genes are given only for firm matches. Clone sizes are given selectively: once, few, many, or a class where the clone is expanded.

TRBJ1-2 | NA | TRBV14 | TRBD1 | TGTGCCAGCAGCCAAGTAAGGGGGCTGTACTATGGCTACACCTTC | CASSQVRGLYYGYTF
TRBJ1-1 | NA | TRBV28 | NA | TGTGCCAGCATCCCCCCCGCGGTGAACACTGAAGCTTTCTTT | CASIPPAVNTEAFF
TRBJ1-4 | NA | TRBV10-1 | TRBD1 | TGCGCCAGCAGTGGGACAGGGAGCGATGAAAAACTGTTTTTT | CASSGTGSDEKLFF
TRBJ2-2 | once | TRBV12-5 | TRBD1 | TGTGCTAGTGGGACCGGACAGGGTAACACCGGGGAGCTGTTTTTT | CASGTGQGNTGELFF
TRBJ1-1 | few | TRBV10-3 | NA | TGTGCCATCAGCTTCACTGTAAACACTGAAGCTTTCTTT | CAISFTVNTEAFF
TRBJ1-4 | NA | TRBV19 | NA | TGTGCCAGTAAAGAGTTGGGGGCACCAACTAATGAAAAACTGTTTTTT | CASKELGAPTNEKLFF
TRBJ2-5 | NA | TRBV5-4 | TRBD2 | TGTGCCAGCAGCTTGTCGGGGACTAGCGGGCGCCGGGAGACCCAGTACTTC | CASSLSGTSGRRETQYF
TRBJ2-3 | NA | TRBV7-3 | NA | TGTGCCAGCAGCCCCCTCCAGGGCTACACAGATACGCAGTATTTT | CASSPLQGYTDTQYF
TRBJ1-5 | NA | TRBV6-5 | TRBD1 | TGTGCCAGCAGGAGGGGGCGAAATCAGCCCCAGCATTTT | CASRRGRNQPQHF
TRBJ1-2 | NA | TRBV19 | TRBD1 | TGTGCCAGCTCCATTCCGGGACAGAATCTTTTCTATGGCTACACCTTC | CASSIPGQNLFYGYTF
TRBJ2-7 | NA | TRBV27 | NA | TGTGCCAGCAGTTTGAGGCTAGCGAAATTCTACGAGCAGTACTTC | CASSLRLAKFYEQYF
TRBJ2-3 | NA | TRBV29-1 | NA | TGCAGCTTGTGGGGCAGCGAACTGGCAGATACGCAGTATTTT | CSLWGSELADTQYF
TRBJ1-3 | NA | TRBV5-1 | TRBD1 | TGCGCCAGCAGCTTACAGGGGAACTCTGGAAACACCATATATTTT | CASSLQGNSGNTIYF
TRBJ2-7 | NA | TRBV5-1 | TRBD1 | TGCGCCAGCAGCCTCGGACAGGGGGCCCGCGAGCAGTACTTC | CASSLGQGAREQYF
TRBJ1-1 | few | TRBV18 | NA | TGTGCCAGCTTGGGGACACTGAACACTGAAGCTTTCTTT | CASLGTLNTEAFF
TRBJ1-1 | once | TRBV7-9 | NA | TGTGCCAGCAGCTTGAGTCAGGGTGAGAACACTGAAGCTTTCTTT | CASSLSQGENTEAFF
TRBJ2-1 | once | TRBV27 | NA | TGTGCCAGCAGTCCCACTAGCCCACCTTACAATGAGCAGTTCTTC | CASSPTSPPYNEQFF
TRBJ1-6 | NA | TRBV27 | TRBD1 | TGTGCCAGCAGGACAGGGGTGGTCGGTTCACCCCTCCACTTT | CASRTGVVGSPLHF
TRBJ1-4 | few | TRBV19 | TRBD1 | TGTGCCAGTAATCCCGGGACAGGGCAAGAAAAACTGTTTTTT | CASNPGTGQEKLFF
TRBJ2-7 | NA | TRBV2 | NA | TGTGCCAGCAGCCAGGACATGGCTATCTACGAGCAGTACTTC | CASSQDMAIYEQYF
TRBJ1-1 | NA | TRBV27 | NA | TGTGCCAGCAGTTTTAGGCAGGGCGAAGCTTTCTTT | CASSFRQGEAFF
TRBJ2-7 | NA | TRBV7-2 | NA | TGTGCCAGCAGCGCCGTCTCGGGAGAAGTCGAGCAGTACTTC | CASSAVSGEVEQYF
TRBJ2-3 | NA | TRBV7-9 | NA | TGTGCCAGCATTAAAGGGAGTGTAGATACGCAGTATTTT | CASIKGSVDTQYF
TRBJ1-1 | NA | TRBV14 | NA | TGTGCCAGCAGCCAAGATCTCGGAGTGGTTGGAGCTTTCTTT | CASSQDLGVVGAFF
TRBJ2-7 | NA | TRBV11-3 | TRBD2 | TGTGCCAGCAGCCGGGAGGGAGGTGAGCAGTACTTC | CASSREGGEQYF
TRBJ2-3 | few | TRBV7-9 | NA | TGTTCCAGCAGCTTAGGGGCCAGTAGCACAGATACGCAGTATTTT | CSSSLGASSTDTQYF
TRBJ2-3 | NA | TRBV27 | TRBD1 | TGTGCCAGCAGTCTGTGGACAGGGACAGATACGCAGTATTTT | CASSLWTGTDTQYF
TRBJ2-2 | NA | TRBV6-5 | TRBD1 | TGTGCCAGCAGTGGGGACAGGGGAACCGGGGAGCTGTTTTTT | CASSGDRGTGELFF
TRBJ2-1 | once | TRBV29-1 | NA | TGCAGCGTTGAGGGGCGGGAATACAATGAGCAGTTCTTC | CSVEGREYNEQFF
TRBJ2-6 | NA | TRBV5-4 | NA | TGTGCCAGCAGCTTGGGGGGGGTTGGGGCCAACGTCCTGACTTTC | CASSLGGVGANVLTF
TRBJ2-7 | once | TRBV5-4 | NA | TGTGCCAGCAGCTTTGAGAGGCCCCACGAGCAGTACTTC | CASSFERPHEQYF
TRBJ2-3 | NA | TRBV7-8 | NA | TGTGCCAGCAGCTCCTCTCGAGGGGGGGGCCCAGATACGCAGTATTTT | CASSSSRGGGPDTQYF
TRBJ2-1 | NA | TRBV28 | NA | NA | CASSFRARVNEQFF
TRBJ2-7 | NA | TRBV29-1 | TRBD1 | TGCAGCGTTGATGGTGACAGGGGCGAGCAGTACTTC | CSVDGDRGEQYF
TRBJ1-4 | NA | TRBV9 | NA | TGTGCCAGCAGCTTAGGAGACACGAAGGGAGGAAAACTGTTTTTT | CASSLGDTKGGKLFF
TRBJ2-7 | NA | TRBV5-5 | TRBD2 | TGTGCCAGCAGCTTAGACAGCCGTAGCGGGGCCTCCTACGAGCAGTACTTC | CASSLDSRSGASYEQYF
TRBJ1-1 | NA | TRBV12-2 | NA | TGTGCAAGTCGCTTAGGGGGACAGGGCTTCGAAGCTTTCTTT | CASRLGGQGFEAFF
TRBJ1-3 | NA | TRBV28 | NA | TGTGCCAGCAGTTTCTTTCTCTCTGGAAACACCATATATTTT | CASSFFLSGNTIYF
TRBJ2-5 | NA | TRBV2 | NA | TGTGCCAGCAGAGGTGAGGCGGAGACCCAGTACTTC | CASRGEAETQYF
TRBJ2-1 | NA | TRBV19 | NA | TGTGCCAGCATCAGGGGAAATGAGCAGTTCTTC | CASIRGNEQFF
TRBJ2-7 | NA | TRBV6-6 | NA | TGTGCCAGCAGTTACTCAGTTCAGGGAATAAGCTACGAGCAGTACTTC | CASSYSVQGISYEQYF
TRBJ1-1 | NA | TRBV2 | NA | TGTGCCAGCAGTGATACAGGGAAGCCCACTGAAGCTTTCTTT | CASSDTGKPTEAFF